Sequencing of this T cell receptor (beta chain) was carried out in a study of radiotherapy plus CTLA-4 blockade in lung cancer. In chemo-refractory metastatic non-small-cell lung cancer, patients got ipilimumab CTLA-4 blockade together with focal radiation. V was trimmed by 3 bases and J by 0 bases, leaving 13 bases between them. From germline, CDR1 is GTSNPN and CDR2 SVGIG (reference sequence). The CDR3 loop spans 15 amino acids. TCRdb's copy holds only in-frame clones and misses some; the assay was immunoSEQ multiplex PCR. Of over 60,000 clones in the sample, about nine tenths were seen once. This sequence joins TRBV30 and TRBJ2-3; D is ambiguous. The sequence came from a human donor with non-small cell lung cancer that progressed on radiotherapy plus ipilimumab. Here the sequenced sample was peripheral blood, taken from a patient treated with radiotherapy plus ipilimumab. The CDR3 loop is CAWSMAVSSTDTQYF. The CDR3 nucleotides read TGTGCCTGGAGCATGGCGGTCTCTAGCACAGATACGCAGTATTTT.